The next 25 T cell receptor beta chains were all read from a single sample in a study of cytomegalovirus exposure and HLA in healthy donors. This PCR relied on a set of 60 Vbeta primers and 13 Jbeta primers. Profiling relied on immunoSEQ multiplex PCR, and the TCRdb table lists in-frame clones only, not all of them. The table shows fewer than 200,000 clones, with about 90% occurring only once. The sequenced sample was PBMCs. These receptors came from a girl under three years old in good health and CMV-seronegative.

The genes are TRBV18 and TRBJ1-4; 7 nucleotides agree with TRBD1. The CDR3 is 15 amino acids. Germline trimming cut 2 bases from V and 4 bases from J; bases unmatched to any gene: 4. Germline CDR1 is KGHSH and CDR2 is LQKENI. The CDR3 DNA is TGTGCCAGCTCACCAAGAGGGGGCTTTAATGAAAAACTGTTTTTT. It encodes CASSPRGGFNEKLFF.

The CDR3 DNA reads TGTGCCAGCAGCTTGGCTAGCACAGATACGCAGTATTTT. Its protein is CASSLASTDTQYF. This chain joins TRBV5-4 and TRBJ2-3; D is unresolved. The germline V gene has CDR1 SGHNT and CDR2 YYREEE (reference sequence). Trimming pared 0 bases from V and 0 bases from J, leaving 2 bases between. This CDR3 has 13 residues.

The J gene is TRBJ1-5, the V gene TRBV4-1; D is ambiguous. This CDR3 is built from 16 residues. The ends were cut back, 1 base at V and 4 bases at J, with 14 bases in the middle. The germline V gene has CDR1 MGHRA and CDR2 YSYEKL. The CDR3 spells CASSQVVGQANQPQHF. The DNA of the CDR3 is TGCGCCAGCAGCCAAGTCGTTGGGCAGGCAAATCAGCCCCAGCATTTT.

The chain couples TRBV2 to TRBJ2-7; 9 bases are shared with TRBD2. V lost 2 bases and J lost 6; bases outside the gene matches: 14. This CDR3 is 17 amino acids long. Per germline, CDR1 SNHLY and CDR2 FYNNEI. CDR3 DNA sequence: TGTGCCAGCAGTGAAACGGTAGCGGGAGTAGGGGGCGCCGAGCAGTACTTC. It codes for CASSETVAGVGGAEQYF.

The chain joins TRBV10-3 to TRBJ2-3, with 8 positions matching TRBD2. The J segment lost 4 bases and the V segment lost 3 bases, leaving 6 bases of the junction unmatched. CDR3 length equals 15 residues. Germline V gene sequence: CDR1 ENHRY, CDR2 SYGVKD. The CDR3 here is CAISDPGTRSDTQYF. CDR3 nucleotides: TGTGCCATCAGTGATCCCGGGACTAGGTCAGATACGCAGTATTTT.

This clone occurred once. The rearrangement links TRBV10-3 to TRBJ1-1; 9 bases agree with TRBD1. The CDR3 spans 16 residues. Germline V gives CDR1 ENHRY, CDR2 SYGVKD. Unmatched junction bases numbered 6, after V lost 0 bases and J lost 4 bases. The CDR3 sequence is CAISESIETGGTEAFF. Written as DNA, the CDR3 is TGTGCCATCAGTGAGTCGATCGAGACAGGGGGCACTGAAGCTTTCTTT.

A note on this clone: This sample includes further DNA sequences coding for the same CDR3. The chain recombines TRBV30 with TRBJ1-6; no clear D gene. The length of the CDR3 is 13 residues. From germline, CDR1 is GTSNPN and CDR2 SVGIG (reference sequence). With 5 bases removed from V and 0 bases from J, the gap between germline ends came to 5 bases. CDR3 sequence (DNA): TGTGCCTGGGATAGCTCCTATAATTCACCCCTCCACTTT. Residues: CAWDSSYNSPLHF.

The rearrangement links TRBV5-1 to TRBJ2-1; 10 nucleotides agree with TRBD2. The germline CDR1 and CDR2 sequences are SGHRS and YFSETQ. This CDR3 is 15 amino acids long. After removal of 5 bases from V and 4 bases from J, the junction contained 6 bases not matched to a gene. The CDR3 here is CASSQSSGGYNEQFF. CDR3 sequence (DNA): TGCGCCAGCAGTCAGTCTAGCGGGGGTTACAATGAGCAGTTCTTC.

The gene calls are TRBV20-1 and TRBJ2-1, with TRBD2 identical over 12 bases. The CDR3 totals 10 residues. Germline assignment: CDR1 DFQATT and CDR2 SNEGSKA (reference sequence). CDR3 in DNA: TGCAGCGGGACTAGCGGGGAGCAGTTCTTC. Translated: CSGTSGEQFF.

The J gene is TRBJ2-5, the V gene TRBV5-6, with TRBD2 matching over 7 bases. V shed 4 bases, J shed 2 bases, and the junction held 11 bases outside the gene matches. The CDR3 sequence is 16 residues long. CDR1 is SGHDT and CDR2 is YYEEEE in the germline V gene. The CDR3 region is CASSPRREIAQETQYF. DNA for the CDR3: TGTGCCAGCAGCCCTAGGCGGGAGATTGCTCAAGAGACCCAGTACTTC. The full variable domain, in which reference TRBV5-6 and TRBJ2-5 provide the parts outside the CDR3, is DAGVTQSPTHLIKTRGQQVTLRCSPKSGHDTVSWYQQALGQGPQFIFQYYEEEERQRGNFPDRFSGHQFPNYSSELNVNALLLGDSALYLCASSPRREIAQETQYFGPGTRLLVL.

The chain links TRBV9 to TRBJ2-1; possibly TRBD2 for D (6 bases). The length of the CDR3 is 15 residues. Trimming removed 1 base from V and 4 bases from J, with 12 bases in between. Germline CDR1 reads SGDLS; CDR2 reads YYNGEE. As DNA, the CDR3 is TGTGCCAGCAGCGTAAGGGCTAGCGATTACAATGAGCAGTTCTTC. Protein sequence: CASSVRASDYNEQFF.

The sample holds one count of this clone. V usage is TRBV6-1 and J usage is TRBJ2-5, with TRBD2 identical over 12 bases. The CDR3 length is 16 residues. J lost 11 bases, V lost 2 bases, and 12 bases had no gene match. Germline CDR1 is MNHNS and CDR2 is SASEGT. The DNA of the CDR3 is TGTGCCAGCAGTGAATTTGACCTAGCGGGAGGGGGTGAGCAGTACTTC. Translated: CASSEFDLAGGGEQYF.

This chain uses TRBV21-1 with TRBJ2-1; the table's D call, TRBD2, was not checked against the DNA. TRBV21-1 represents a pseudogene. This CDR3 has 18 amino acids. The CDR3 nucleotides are TGTGCCAGCAGCAAAATTGGGCAGCAGGGAGGACTGCACAATGAGCAGTTCTTC. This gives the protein CASSKIGQQGGLHNEQFF.

The CDR3 spells CASSSPTRGTDTQYF. CDR3 nucleotide sequence: TGTGCCAGCAGCTCTCCAACTAGAGGCACAGATACGCAGTATTTT. V gene TRBV7-8 combines with J gene TRBJ2-3; possibly TRBD2 for D (5 bases). Germline CDR1 reads SGHVS; CDR2 reads FQNEAQ. CDR3 length: 15 residues. V dropped 4 bases and J dropped 1 base, with 12 bases sitting between them.

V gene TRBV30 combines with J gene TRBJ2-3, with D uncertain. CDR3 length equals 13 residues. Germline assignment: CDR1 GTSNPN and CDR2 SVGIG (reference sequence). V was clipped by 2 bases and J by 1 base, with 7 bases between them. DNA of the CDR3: TGTGCCTGGAGTTTACGGGGCACAGATACGCAGTATTTT. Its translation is CAWSLRGTDTQYF.

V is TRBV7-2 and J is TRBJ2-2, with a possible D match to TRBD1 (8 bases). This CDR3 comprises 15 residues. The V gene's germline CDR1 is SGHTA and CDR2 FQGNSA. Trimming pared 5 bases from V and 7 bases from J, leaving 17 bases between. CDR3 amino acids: CASSEDRAGVGELFF. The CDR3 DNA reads TGTGCCAGCAGCGAGGACAGGGCGGGGGTCGGGGAGCTGTTTTTT. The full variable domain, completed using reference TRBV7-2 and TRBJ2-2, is GAGVSQSPSNKVTEKGKDVELRCDPISGHTALYWYRQSLGQGLEFLIYFQGNSAPDKSGLPSDRFSAERTGGSVSTLTIQRTQQEDSAVYLCASSEDRAGVGELFFGEGSRLTVL.

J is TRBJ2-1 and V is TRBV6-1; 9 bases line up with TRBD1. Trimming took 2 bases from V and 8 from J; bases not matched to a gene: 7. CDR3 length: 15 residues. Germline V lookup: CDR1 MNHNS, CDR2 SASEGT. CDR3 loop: CASSEYGTGFDEQFF. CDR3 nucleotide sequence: TGTGCCAGCAGTGAATACGGGACAGGGTTTGATGAGCAGTTCTTC.

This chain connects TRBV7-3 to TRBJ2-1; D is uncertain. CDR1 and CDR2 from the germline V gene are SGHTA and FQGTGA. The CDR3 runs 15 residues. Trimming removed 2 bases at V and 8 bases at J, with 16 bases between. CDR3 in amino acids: CASSLEAARSDEQFF. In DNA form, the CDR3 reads TGTGCCAGCAGCTTAGAAGCCGCCCGAAGCGATGAGCAGTTCTTC.

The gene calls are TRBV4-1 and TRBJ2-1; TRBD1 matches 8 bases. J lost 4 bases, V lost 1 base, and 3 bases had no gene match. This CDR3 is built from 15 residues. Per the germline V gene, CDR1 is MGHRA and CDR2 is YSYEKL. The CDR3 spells CASSQVRTGYNEQFF. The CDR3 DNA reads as TGCGCCAGCAGCCAAGTGCGGACAGGGTACAATGAGCAGTTCTTC.

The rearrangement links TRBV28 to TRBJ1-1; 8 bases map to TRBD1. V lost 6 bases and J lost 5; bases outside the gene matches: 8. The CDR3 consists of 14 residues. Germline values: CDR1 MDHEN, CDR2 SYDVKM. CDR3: CASSLGQEGTEAFF. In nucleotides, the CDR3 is TGTGCCAGCAGCTTGGGACAGGAGGGGACTGAAGCTTTCTTT.

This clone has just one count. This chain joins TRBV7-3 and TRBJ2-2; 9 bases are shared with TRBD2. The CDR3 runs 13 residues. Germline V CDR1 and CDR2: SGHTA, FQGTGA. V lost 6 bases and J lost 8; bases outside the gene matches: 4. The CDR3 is CASRGTSSGELFF. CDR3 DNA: TGTGCCAGCAGGGGGACTAGCTCGGGGGAGCTGTTTTTT. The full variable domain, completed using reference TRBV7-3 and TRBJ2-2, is GAGVSQTPSNKVTEKGKYVELRCDPISGHTALYWYRQSLGQGPEFLIYFQGTGAADDSGLPNDRFFAVRPEGSVSTLKIQRTERGDSAVYLCASRGTSSGELFFGEGSRLTVL.

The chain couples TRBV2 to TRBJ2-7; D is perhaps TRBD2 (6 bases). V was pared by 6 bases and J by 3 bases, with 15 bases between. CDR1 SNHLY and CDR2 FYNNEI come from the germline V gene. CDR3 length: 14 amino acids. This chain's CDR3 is CASSLTGTYYEQYF. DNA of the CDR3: TGTGCCAGCAGCCTTACCGGGACTTACTACGAGCAGTACTTC.

CDR3 region: CASRLGGFSYNEQFF. CDR3 sequence (DNA): TGTGCCAGCAGGCTCGGGGGTTTCTCCTACAATGAGCAGTTCTTC. This chain joins TRBV27 and TRBJ2-1, with a tentative D call TRBD2 (6 bases). V gave up 6 bases and J gave up 0 bases, with 12 bases separating them. Germline CDR1 and CDR2: MNHEY and SMNVEV (reference sequence). CDR3 length: 15 residues.

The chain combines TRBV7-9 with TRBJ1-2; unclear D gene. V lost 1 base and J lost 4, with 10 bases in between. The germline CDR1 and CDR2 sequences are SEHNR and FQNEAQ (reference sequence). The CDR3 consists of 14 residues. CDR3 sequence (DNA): TGTGCCAGCAGCTTAGGGCTAGAGGGCTATGGCTACACCTTC. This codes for CASSLGLEGYGYTF. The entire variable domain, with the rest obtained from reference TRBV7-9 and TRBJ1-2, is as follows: DTGVSQNPRHKITKRGQNVTFRCDPISEHNRLYWYRQTLGQGPEFLTYFQNEAQLEKSRLLSDRFSAERPKGSFSTLEIQRTEQGDSAMYLCASSLGLEGYGYTFGSGTRLTVV.

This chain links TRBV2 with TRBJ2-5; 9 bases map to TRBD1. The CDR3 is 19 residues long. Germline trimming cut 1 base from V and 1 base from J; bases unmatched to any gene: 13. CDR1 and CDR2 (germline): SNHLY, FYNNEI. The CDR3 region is CASSEEVQGAEGRQETQYF. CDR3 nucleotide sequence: TGTGCCAGCAGTGAAGAGGTACAGGGGGCGGAGGGCCGCCAAGAGACCCAGTACTTC.